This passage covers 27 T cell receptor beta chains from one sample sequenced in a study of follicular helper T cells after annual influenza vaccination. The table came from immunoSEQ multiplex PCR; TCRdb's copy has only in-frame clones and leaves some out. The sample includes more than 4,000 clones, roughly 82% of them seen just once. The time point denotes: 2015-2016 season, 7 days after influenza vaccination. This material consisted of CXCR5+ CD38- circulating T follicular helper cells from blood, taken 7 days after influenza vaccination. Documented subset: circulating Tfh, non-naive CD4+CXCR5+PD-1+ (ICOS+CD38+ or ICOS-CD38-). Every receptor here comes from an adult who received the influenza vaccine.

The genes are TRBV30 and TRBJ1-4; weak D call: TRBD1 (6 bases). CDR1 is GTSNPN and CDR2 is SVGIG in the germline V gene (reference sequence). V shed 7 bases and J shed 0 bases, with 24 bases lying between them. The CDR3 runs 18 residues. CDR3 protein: CAYHYGARDTATNEKLFF. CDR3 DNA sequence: TGTGCCTATCATTACGGTGCCCGGGACACTGCAACTAATGAAAAACTGTTTTTT.

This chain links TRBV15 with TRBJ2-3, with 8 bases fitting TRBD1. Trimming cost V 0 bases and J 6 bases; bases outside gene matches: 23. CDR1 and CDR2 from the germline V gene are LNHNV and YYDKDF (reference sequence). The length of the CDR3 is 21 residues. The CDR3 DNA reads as TGTGCCACCAGCAGAGACAATCCGGAAATGACAGGGGAAAATGGACGGGATACGCAGTATTTT. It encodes CATSRDNPEMTGENGRDTQYF.

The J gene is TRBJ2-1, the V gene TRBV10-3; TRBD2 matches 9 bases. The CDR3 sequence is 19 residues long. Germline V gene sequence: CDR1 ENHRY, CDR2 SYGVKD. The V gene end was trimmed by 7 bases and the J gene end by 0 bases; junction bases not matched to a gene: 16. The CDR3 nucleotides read TGTGCCATCAAGGGGGTAGCGGCTAGCGGGGCCAGCTCCTACAATGAGCAGTTCTTC. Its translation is CAIKGVAASGASSYNEQFF.

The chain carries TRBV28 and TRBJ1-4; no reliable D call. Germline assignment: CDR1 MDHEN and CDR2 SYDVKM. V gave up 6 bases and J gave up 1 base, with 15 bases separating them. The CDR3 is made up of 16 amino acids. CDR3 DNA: TGTGCCAGCAGCTCGGGCGGCGGGGTAACTAATGAAAAACTGTTTTTT. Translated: CASSSGGGVTNEKLFF.

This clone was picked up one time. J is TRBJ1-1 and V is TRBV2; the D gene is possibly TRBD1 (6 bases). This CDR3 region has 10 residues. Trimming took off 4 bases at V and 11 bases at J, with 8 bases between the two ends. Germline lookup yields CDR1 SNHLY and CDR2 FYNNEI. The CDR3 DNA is TGTGCCAGCAGTGCCGACAGGGCTTTCTTT. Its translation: CASSADRAFF.

In DNA form, the CDR3 reads TGTGCCAGCAGCGTAAGAGGAGACACTGAAGCTTTCTTT. This translates into CASSVRGDTEAFF. The genes are TRBV9 and TRBJ1-1; no clear D gene. CDR3 length: 13 residues. Germline V gives CDR1 SGDLS, CDR2 YYNGEE. V was cut by 1 base and J by 3 bases, with 7 bases left in between.

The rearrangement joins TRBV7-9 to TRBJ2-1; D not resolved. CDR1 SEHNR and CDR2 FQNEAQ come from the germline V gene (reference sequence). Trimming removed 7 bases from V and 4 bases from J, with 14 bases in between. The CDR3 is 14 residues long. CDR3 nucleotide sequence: TGTGCCAGCACCTCGGCCTCAGCTTACAATGAGCAGTTCTTC. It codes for CASTSASAYNEQFF.

The CDR3: CASSTPVGETQYF. CDR3 coding DNA: TGCGCCAGCAGCACTCCCGTGGGGGAGACCCAGTACTTC. The V gene is TRBV5-1, the J gene TRBJ2-5, with no clear D. In germline, CDR1 is SGHRS, CDR2 YFSETQ. The CDR3 sequence is 13 residues long. Trimming removed 4 bases from V and 5 bases from J, with 12 bases in between. Using reference TRBV5-1 and TRBJ2-5 for the parts outside the CDR3, the full variable domain is KAGVTQTPRYLIKTRGQQVTLSCSPISGHRSVSWYQQTPGQGLQFLFEYFSETQRNKGNFPGRFSGRQFSNSRSEMNVSTLELGDSALYLCASSTPVGETQYFGPGTRLLVL.

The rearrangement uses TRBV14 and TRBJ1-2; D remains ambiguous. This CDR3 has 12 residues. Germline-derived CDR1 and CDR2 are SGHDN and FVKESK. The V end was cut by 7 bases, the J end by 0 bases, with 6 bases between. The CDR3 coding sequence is TGTGCCAGCACAAAAGCTAACTATGGCTACACCTTC. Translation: CASTKANYGYTF.

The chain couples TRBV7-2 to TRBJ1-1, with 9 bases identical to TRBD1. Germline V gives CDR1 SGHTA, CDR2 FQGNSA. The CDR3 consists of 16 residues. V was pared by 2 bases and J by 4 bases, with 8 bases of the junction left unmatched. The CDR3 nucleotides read TGTGCCAGCAGCTTAACCGGGACAGGGCAGAGCACTGAAGCTTTCTTT. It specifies CASSLTGTGQSTEAFF.

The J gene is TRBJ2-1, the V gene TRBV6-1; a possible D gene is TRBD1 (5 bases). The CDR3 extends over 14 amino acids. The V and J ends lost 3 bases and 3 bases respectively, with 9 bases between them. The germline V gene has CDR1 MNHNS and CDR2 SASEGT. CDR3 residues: CASSDTGNYNEQFF. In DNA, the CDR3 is TGTGCCAGCAGTGACACAGGCAACTACAATGAGCAGTTCTTC.

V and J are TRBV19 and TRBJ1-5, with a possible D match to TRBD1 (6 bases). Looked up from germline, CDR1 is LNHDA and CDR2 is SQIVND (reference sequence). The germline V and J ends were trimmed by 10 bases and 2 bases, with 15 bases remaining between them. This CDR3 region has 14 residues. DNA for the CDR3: TGTGCCACCACACCCCGGACAGGCAATCAGCCCCAGCATTTT. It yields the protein CATTPRTGNQPQHF.

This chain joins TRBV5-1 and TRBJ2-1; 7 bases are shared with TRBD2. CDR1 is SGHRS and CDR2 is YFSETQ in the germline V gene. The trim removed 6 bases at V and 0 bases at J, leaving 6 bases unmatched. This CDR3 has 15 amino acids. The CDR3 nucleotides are TGCGCCAGCAACAAAGCGGGATACTCCTACAATGAGCAGTTCTTC. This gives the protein CASNKAGYSYNEQFF. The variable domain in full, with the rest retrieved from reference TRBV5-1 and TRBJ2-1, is KAGVTQTPRYLIKTRGQQVTLSCSPISGHRSVSWYQQTPGQGLQFLFEYFSETQRNKGNFPGRFSGRQFSNSRSEMNVSTLELGDSALYLCASNKAGYSYNEQFFGPGTRLTVL.

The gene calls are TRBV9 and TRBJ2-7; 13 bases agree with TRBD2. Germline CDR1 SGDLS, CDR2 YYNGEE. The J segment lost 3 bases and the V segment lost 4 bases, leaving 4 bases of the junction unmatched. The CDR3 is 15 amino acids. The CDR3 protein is CASSPGTSGNYEQYF. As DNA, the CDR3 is TGTGCCAGCAGCCCAGGGACTAGCGGGAACTACGAGCAGTACTTC.

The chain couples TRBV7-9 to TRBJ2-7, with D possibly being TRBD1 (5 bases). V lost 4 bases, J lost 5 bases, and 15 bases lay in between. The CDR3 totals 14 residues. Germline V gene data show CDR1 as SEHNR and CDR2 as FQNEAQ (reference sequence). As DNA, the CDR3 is TGTGCCAGCAGCTCCCGCTGGGGCTTCGACGAGCAGTACTTC. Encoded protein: CASSSRWGFDEQYF.

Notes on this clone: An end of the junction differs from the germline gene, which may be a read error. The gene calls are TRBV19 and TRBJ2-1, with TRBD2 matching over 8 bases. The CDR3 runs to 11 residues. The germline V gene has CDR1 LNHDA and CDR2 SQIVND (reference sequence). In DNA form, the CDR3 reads TGTGCCAGTAGTACCGGGACTAGTAGGCTCTTC. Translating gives CASSTGTSRLF.

CDR3 sequence: CASSFLGQGRTGELFF. CDR3 DNA: TGTGCCAGCAGCTTTTTAGGACAGGGTCGCACCGGGGAGCTGTTTTTT. This sequence joins TRBV7-9 and TRBJ2-2; 8 bases match TRBD1. In germline, CDR1 is SEHNR, CDR2 FQNEAQ (reference sequence). The CDR3 extends over 16 amino acids. The V and J ends lost 3 bases and 4 bases, in that order; junction bases with no gene match: 7.

The CDR3 region is CASSPLSTGRDEQFF. For the CDR3, the DNA is TGTGCCAGCTCACCACTTTCTACAGGTAGGGATGAGCAGTTCTTC. This chain joins TRBV18 and TRBJ2-1; D is possibly TRBD1 (5 bases). Per germline, CDR1 KGHSH and CDR2 LQKENI. The CDR3 is made up of 15 amino acids. V lost 1 base and J 8 bases, leaving 15 bases between the germline ends.

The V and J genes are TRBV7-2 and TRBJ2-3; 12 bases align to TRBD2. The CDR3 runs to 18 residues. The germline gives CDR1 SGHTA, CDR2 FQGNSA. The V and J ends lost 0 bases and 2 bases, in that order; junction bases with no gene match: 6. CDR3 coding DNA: TGTGCCAGCAGCTTAGCGAGGGCTAGCGGGGGGGCCACAGATACGCAGTATTTT. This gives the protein CASSLARASGGATDTQYF.

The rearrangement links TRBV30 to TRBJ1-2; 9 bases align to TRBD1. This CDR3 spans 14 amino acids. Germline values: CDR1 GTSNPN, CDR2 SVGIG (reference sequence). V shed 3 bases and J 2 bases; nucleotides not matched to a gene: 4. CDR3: CAWRGGTGNYGYTF. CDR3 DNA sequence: TGTGCCTGGAGGGGAGGGACAGGGAACTATGGCTACACCTTC.

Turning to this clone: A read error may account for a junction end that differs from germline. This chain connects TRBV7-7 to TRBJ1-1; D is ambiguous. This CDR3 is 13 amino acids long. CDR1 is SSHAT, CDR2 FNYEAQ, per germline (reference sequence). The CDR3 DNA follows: TGTGCTAGCAGCTTAGGTCCGGATACTGAAGCTTTCTTT. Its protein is CASSLGPDTEAFF.

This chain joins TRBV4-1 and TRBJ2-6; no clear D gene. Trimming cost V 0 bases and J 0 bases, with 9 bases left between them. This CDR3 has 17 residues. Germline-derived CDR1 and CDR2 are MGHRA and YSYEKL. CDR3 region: CASSQEPVPSGANVLTF. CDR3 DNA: TGCGCCAGCAGCCAAGAGCCGGTCCCCTCTGGGGCCAACGTCCTGACTTTC.

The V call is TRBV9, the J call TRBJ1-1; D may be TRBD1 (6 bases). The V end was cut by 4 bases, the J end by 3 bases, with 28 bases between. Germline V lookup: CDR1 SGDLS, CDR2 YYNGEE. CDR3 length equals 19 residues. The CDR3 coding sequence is TGTGCCAGCAGCCGTAAAGAAGGGACAATGCGTGAGTCGGACACTGAAGCTTTCTTT. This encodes CASSRKEGTMRESDTEAFF.

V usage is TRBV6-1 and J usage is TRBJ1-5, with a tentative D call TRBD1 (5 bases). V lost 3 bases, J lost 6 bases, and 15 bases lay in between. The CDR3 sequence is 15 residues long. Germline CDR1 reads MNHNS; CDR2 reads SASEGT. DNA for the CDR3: TGTGCCAGCAGTGAGATGGGCAGGGCCCCTCAGCCCCAGCATTTT. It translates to CASSEMGRAPQPQHF.

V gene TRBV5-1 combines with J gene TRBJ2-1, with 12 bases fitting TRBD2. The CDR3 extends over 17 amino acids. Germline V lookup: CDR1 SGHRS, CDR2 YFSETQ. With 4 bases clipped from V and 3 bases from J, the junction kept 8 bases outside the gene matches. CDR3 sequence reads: CASSGPTSGGIYNEQFF. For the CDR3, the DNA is TGCGCCAGCAGCGGCCCGACTAGCGGGGGAATCTACAATGAGCAGTTCTTC.

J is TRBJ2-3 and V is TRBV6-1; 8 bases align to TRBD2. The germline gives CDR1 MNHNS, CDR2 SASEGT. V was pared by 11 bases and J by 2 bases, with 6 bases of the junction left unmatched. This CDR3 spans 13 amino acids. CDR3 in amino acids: CAVTSGLTDTQYF. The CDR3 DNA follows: TGTGCCGTAACTAGCGGCCTCACAGATACGCAGTATTTT.

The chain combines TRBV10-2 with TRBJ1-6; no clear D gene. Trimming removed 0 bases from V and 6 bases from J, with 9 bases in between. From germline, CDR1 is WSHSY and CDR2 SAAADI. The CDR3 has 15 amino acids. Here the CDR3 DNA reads TGCGCCAGCAGTGAGTCTCCGGTAATTAATTCACCCCTCCACTTT. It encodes CASSESPVINSPLHF.